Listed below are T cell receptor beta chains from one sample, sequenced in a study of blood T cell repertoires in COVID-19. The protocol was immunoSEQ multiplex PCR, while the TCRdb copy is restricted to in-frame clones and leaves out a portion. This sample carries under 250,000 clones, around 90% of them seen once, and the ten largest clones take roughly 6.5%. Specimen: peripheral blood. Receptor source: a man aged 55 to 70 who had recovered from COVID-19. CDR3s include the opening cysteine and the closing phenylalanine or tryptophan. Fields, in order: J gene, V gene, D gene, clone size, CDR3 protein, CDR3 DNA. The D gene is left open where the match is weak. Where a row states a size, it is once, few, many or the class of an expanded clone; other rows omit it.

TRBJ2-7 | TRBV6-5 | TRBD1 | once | CASRYLTGPYEQYF | TGTGCCAGCAGATACCTGACAGGGCCCTACGAGCAGTACTTC
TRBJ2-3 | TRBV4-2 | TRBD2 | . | CASSQAAGGRLRTDTQYF | TGTGCCAGCAGCCAAGCAGCGGGGGGGCGACTACGCACAGATACGCAGTATTTT
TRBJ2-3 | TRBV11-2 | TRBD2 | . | CASSSPGLAGGTGTDTQYF | TGTGCCAGCAGCTCCCCGGGACTAGCGGGAGGGACTGGCACAGATACGCAGTATTTT
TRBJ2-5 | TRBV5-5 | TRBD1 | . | CASSFGTGAYQETQYF | TGTGCCAGCAGCTTCGGGACAGGGGCTTATCAAGAGACCCAGTACTTC
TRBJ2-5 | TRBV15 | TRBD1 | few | CATSRVTDRGHLWETQYF | TGTGCCACCAGCAGAGTTACGGACAGGGGGCATTTGTGGGAGACCCAGTACTTC
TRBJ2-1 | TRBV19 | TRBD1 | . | CASSISSDRGPTNGQFF | TGTGCCAGTAGTATTTCGTCGGACAGGGGGCCCACGAATGGGCAGTTCTTC
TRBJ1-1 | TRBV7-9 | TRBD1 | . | CASSLARGDSEAFF | TGTGCCAGCAGCTTAGCTCGAGGGGACAGTGAAGCTTTCTTT
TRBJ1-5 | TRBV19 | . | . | CASRMGQQFHQPQHF | TGTGCCAGTAGGATGGGGCAGCAGTTTCATCAGCCCCAGCATTTT
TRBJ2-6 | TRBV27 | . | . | CASTTGSGANVLTF | TGTGCCAGCACGACAGGCTCTGGGGCCAACGTCCTGACTTTC
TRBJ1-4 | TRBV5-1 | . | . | CASSLTGSNEKLFF | TGCGCCAGCAGCTTAACAGGGTCTAATGAAAAACTGTTTTTT
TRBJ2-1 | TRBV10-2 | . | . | CASAGQPNEQFF | TGCGCCAGCGCAGGACAGCCCAATGAGCAGTTCTTC
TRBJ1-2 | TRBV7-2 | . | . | CASSLALGGSGYTF | TGTGCCAGCAGCTTAGCGCTTGGGGGGAGCGGCTACACCTTC
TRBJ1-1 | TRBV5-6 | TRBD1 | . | CASSPGRRNRGFTEAFF | TGTGCCAGCAGCCCGGGACGGCGGAACAGGGGGTTCACTGAAGCTTTCTTT
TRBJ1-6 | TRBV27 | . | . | CASSLTPPIDYSRTGGNSPLHF | TGTGCCAGCAGTTTAACCCCACCAATTGATTACTCCCGAACAGGCGGTAATTCACCCCTCCACTTT
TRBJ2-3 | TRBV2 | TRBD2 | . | CGGGGNSTDTQYF | TGTGGTGGGGGGGGTAATAGCACAGATACGCAGTATTTT
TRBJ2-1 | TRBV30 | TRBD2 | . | CALHQREEYNEQFF | TGTGCCTTACACCAGCGGGAAGAGTACAATGAGCAGTTCTTC
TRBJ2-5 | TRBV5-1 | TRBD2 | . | CASSLGLAQETQYF | TGCGCCAGCAGCCTGGGACTAGCCCAAGAGACCCAGTACTTC
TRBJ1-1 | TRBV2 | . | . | CASSDNAGTEAFF | TGTGCCAGCAGCGACAATGCGGGCACTGAAGCTTTCTTT
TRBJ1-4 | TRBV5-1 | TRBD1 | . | CASSPAPGQGNEKLFF | TGCGCCAGCAGCCCAGCCCCGGGACAGGGGAATGAAAAACTGTTTTTT
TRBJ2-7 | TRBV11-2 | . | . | CASSLGAPGAYEQYF | TGTGCCAGCAGCTTAGGAGCCCCTGGGGCTTACGAGCAGTACTTC
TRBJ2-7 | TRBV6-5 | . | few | CASSPQGYEQYF | TGTGCCAGCAGTCCCCAGGGATACGAGCAGTACTTC
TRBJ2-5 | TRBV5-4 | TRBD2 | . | CASSTGTSGGRGETQYF | TGTGCCAGCAGCACAGGGACTAGCGGGGGGCGGGGGGAGACCCAGTACTTC
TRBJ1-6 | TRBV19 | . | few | CASSIDDSGKYNSPLHF | TGTGCCAGTAGTATAGATGATTCCGGGAAGTATAATTCACCCCTCCACTTT
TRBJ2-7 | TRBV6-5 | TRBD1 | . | CASSYSTGGSSYEQYF | TGTGCCAGCAGTTACTCGACAGGGGGTTCCTCCTACGAGCAGTACTTC
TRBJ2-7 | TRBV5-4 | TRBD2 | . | CASSLGLARDEQYF | TGTGCCAGCAGCTTGGGACTAGCGAGGGACGAGCAGTACTTC
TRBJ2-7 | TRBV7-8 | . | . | CASSSRDSRTYEQYF | TGTGCCAGCAGCAGCCGGGACTCCAGAACCTACGAGCAGTACTTC
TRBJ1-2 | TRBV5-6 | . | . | CASSFPGGEAGYTF | TGTGCCAGCAGCTTCCCCGGGGGGGAGGCTGGCTACACCTTC
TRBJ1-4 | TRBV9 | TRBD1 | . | CASSAGTGPGGKLFF | TGTGCCAGCAGCGCAGGGACAGGGCCCGGGGGAAAACTGTTTTTT
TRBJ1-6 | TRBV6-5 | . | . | CASRSGNSPLHF | TGTGCCAGCAGGTCCGGTAATTCACCCCTCCACTTT
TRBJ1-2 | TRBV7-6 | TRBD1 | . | CASSLAAETGGLHGYTF | TGTGCCAGCAGCTTAGCTGCTGAAACAGGGGGCCTACATGGCTACACCTTC
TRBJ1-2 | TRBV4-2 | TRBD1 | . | CASSQNAGLTGGGYGYTF | TGTGCCAGCAGCCAAAATGCCGGACTGACAGGGGGCGGCTATGGCTACACCTTC
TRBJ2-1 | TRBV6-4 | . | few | CASSEKPGDYNEQFF | TGTGCCAGCAGTGAGAAGCCCGGTGACTACAATGAGCAGTTCTTC
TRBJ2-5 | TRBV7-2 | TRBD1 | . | CASSLVGGQIRETQYF | TGTGCCAGCAGCTTAGTAGGGGGACAGATTAGGGAGACCCAGTACTTC
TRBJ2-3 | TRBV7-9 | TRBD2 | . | CASSHPPGLAFSDTQYF | TGTGCCAGCAGTCACCCTCCGGGACTAGCGTTTTCAGATACGCAGTATTTT
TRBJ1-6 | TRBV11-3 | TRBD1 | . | CASSLASGTDNSPLHF | TGTGCCAGCAGCTTAGCTTCCGGGACAGATAATTCACCCCTCCACTTT
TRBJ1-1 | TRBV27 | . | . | CASSSKGFTEAFF | TGTGCCAGCAGTTCCAAGGGGTTCACTGAAGCTTTCTTT
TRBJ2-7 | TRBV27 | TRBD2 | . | CASSRTSGRREQYF | TGTGCCAGCAGCCGGACTAGCGGACGTCGCGAGCAGTACTTC
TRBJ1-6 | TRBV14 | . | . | CASSQSLNRENSPLHF | TGTGCCAGCAGCCAATCTCTTAACAGGGAAAATTCACCCCTCCACTTT
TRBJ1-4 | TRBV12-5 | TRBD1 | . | CASGLGLTGRGEKLFF | TGTGCTAGTGGTTTGGGACTGACAGGGCGCGGTGAAAAACTGTTTTTT
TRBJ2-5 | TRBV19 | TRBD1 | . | CASTMTGVETQYF | TGTGCCAGTACGATGACAGGGGTGGAGACCCAGTACTTC
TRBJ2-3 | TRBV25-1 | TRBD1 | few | CASSEFGQGGGADTQYF | TGTGCCAGCAGTGAATTCGGACAGGGGGGCGGGGCAGATACGCAGTATTTT
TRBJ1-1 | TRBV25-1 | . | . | CASSELTGRNTEAFF | TGTGCCAGCAGTGAGTTGACTGGGAGGAACACTGAAGCTTTCTTT
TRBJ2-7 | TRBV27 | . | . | CASYSSGQPSYEQYF | TGTGCCAGTTATTCTAGCGGACAGCCCTCCTACGAGCAGTACTTC
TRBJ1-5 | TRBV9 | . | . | CASSPTGNQPQHF | TGTGCCAGCAGCCCAACAGGGAATCAGCCCCAGCATTTT
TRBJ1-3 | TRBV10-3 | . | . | CAISGQTEGNTIYF | TGTGCCATCAGTGGCCAGACAGAAGGAAACACCATATATTTT
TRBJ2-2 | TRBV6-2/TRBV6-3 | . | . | CASSSSGARSTGELFF | TGTGCCAGCAGTTCCTCGGGAGCGAGAAGCACCGGGGAGCTGTTTTTT
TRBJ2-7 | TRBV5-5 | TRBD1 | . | CASSPVEVQGSEQYF | TGTGCCAGCAGTCCTGTAGAGGTACAGGGGTCCGAGCAGTACTTC
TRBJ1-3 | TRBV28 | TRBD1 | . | CASSSGQGVKASGNTIYF | TGTGCCAGCAGTTCGGGACAGGGGGTAAAGGCCTCTGGAAACACCATATATTTT